The 15 T cell receptor beta chains in this list originate from one sample, sequenced in a study of tumor and adjacent non-tumor tissue in lung cancer. The library came from three nested PCR rounds adapted from ARM-PCR protocols. TCRdb passed the multiplex PCR reads through MiXCR, listing each CDR3 protein once. The data hold 71,000 or so distinct CDR3 sequences, with over 75% observed a single time. The template was RNA from unsorted bulk tissue. The sequenced sample consisted of lung tumor tissue. These receptors all stem from a woman between 50 and 59 years old with non-small cell lung cancer.

A word on this clonotype: Germline is not matched at one junction end, which may reflect a read error. The chain combines TRBV20-1 with TRBJ2-3; D possibly matches TRBD1 or TRBD2 (6 bases each). This CDR3 spans 17 amino acids. The germline V gene has CDR1 DFQATT and CDR2 SNEGSKA (reference sequence). The chain's CDR3 is CSAGGGRQADNTNTQYF. The CDR3 DNA follows: TGCAGTGCTGGAGGGGGGAGGCAGGCCGATAACACAAATACGCAGTATTTT.

The rearrangement joins TRBV11-2 to TRBJ2-1, with TRBD2 matching 7 bases. V dropped 6 bases and J dropped 8; count of bases not matched to a gene: 13. The V gene's germline CDR1 is SGHAT and CDR2 FQNNGV. The CDR3 contains 15 residues. The CDR3 region is CASSFISGGDDEQFF. CDR3 DNA: TGTGCCAGCAGTTTTATATCGGGAGGAGACGATGAGCAGTTCTTC.

Only one count was recorded for this clonotype. Its ends do not fully match the called genes, so a read error is possible. This chain joins TRBV20-1 and TRBJ2-7, with no clear D. The V gene's germline CDR1 is DFQATT and CDR2 SNEGSKA (reference sequence). The CDR3 totals 14 residues. CDR3 loop: CSATRDLVQYDQYF. Here the CDR3 DNA reads TGCAGTGCCACCAGAGACTTGGTGCAATACGATCAGTACTTC.

Regarding this clonotype: At one end the junction does not follow the germline gene, possibly because of a read error. The rearrangement uses TRBV10-3 and TRBJ2-7; the match to TRBD1 covers 9 bases. This CDR3 has 15 residues. Germline-derived CDR1 and CDR2 are ENHRY and SYGVKD. The CDR3 region is CAISPGTGNSNEQCF. Here the CDR3 DNA reads TGTGCCATCAGTCCCGGGACAGGGAACTCCAACGAGCAGTGCTTC.

The chain links TRBV11-1 to TRBJ2-7; 7 bases align to TRBD1. This CDR3 is built from 14 residues. Losses at the gene ends were 5 bases for V and 9 bases for J; bases not matched to a gene: 13. Germline lookup yields CDR1 SGHAT and CDR2 FQDESV (reference sequence). CDR3 sequence: CASSHWDSSFRQYF. CDR3 bases: TGTGCCAGCAGCCACTGGGACAGCTCCTTCCGGCAGTACTTC.

This clonotype is medium-sized (0.01 to 0.1%). The V and J genes are TRBV20-1 and TRBJ2-3; 12 bases are a match to TRBD2. This CDR3 is built from 17 residues. In germline, CDR1 is DFQATT, CDR2 SNEGSKA (reference sequence). With V trimmed by 6 bases and J by 0 bases, 10 bases remained unmatched. In nucleotides, the CDR3 is TGCAGTGCAGGGGGCCCCGGGACTAGCGGGAGCACAGATACGCAGTATTTT. Translating gives CSAGGPGTSGSTDTQYF.

Notes on this clonotype: The final CDR3 position lacks the conserved phenylalanine or tryptophan, pointing to a likely read error. This CDR3 is CSVPGAGTTIYL. In DNA form, the CDR3 reads TGCAGTGTTCCGGGGGCAGGAACCACCATATATCTT. This chain uses TRBV20-1 with TRBJ1-3, with a tentative D call TRBD1 (6 bases). The CDR3 totals 12 residues. The germline gives CDR1 DFQATT, CDR2 SNEGSKA (reference sequence).

As concerns this clonotype: A read error may explain this, as a much larger clone is one base away. V is TRBV6-1 and J is TRBJ1-2, with D perhaps matching TRBD1 (6 bases). The germline V gene has CDR1 MNHNS and CDR2 SASEGT. The V end was cut by 7 bases, the J end by 7 bases, with 19 bases between. The CDR3 is 14 residues long. In DNA, the CDR3 is TGTGCCAGCAACACATGGGGGGGCTCCGGTGGCTACACCTTC. This sequence encodes CASNTWGGSGGYTF.

This clonotype is labeled as medium-sized (0.01 to 0.1%). The V gene is TRBV11-2, the J gene TRBJ2-7; 8 nucleotides align to TRBD2. V shed 6 bases and J 5 bases; nucleotides not matched to a gene: 6. This CDR3 is built from 13 residues. Germline V CDR1 and CDR2: SGHAT, FQNNGV. The CDR3 here is CASRPAGVDEQYF. CDR3 DNA sequence: TGTGCCAGCAGACCAGCGGGAGTTGACGAGCAGTACTTC.

For this clonotype: Sequence at one end of the junction differs from germline and may be a read error. The chain joins TRBV6-2 or TRBV6-3 to TRBJ2-1; TRBD1 might be the D (5 bases). This CDR3 has 17 amino acids. The germline CDR1 and CDR2 sequences are MNHEY and SVGEGT. The CDR3 DNA reads TGTGTCAGCAGTTACTTAACAGGCTATCCCCGTTACAATGAGCAGTTCTTC. Translation: CVSSYLTGYPRYNEQFF.

This sequence joins TRBV29-1 and TRBJ2-1; 7 bases are a match to TRBD1. CDR1 and CDR2 (germline): SQVTM, ANQGSEA. Losses at the gene ends were 5 bases for V and 9 bases for J; bases not matched to a gene: 13. This CDR3 is 14 amino acids long. CDR3 region: CSVRSTGTACEQFF. The CDR3 DNA reads TGCAGCGTTAGGAGCACCGGGACAGCCTGTGAGCAGTTCTTC.

The chain links TRBV29-1 to TRBJ2-3, with 7 bases lining up with TRBD2. Germline V gives CDR1 SQVTM, CDR2 ANQGSEA. V trimming: 3 bases; J trimming: 13 bases; junction bases outside the gene matches: 10. CDR3 length: 12 amino acids. CDR3 DNA sequence: TGCAGCGTTGAGACTAGCACAGATAGGGAGTATTTT. Protein: CSVETSTDREYF.

Concerning this clonotype: A much larger clone sits a single nucleotide away, making a read error possible. The J gene is TRBJ1-1, the V gene TRBV7-2; no clear D gene. Trimming left V 6 bases short and J 0 bases short, with 5 bases between. CDR1 and CDR2 (germline): SGHTA, FQGNSA. The CDR3 has 12 residues. This CDR3 reads CASRIMNTEAFF. The CDR3 bases are TGTGCCAGCAGAATCATGAACACTGAAGCTTTCTTT.

A note on this clonotype: This is likely a read error, given that the CDR3 carries no conserved phenylalanine or tryptophan at its end. V gene TRBV28 combines with J gene TRBJ2-5, with 10 bases matching TRBD1. The CDR3 runs to 17 residues. Germline V gene lookup returns CDR1 MDHEN and CDR2 SYDVKM. DNA for the CDR3: TGTGCCAGTAGTTTACTCCGAGACAGGGGGCTTCAAGAGACCCAGTACTTA. It yields the protein CASSLLRDRGLQETQYL.

This clonotype appeared once. At one of its ends the junction is not consistent with the germline gene, which may arise from a read error. The V call is TRBV6-6, the J call TRBJ1-5, with D possibly being TRBD1 (5 bases). The CDR3 is 15 residues long. CDR1 and CDR2 (germline): MNHNY, SVGAGI (reference sequence). Here the CDR3 DNA reads TGCGCCAGCAGTTTCGGGACGGCGGGGAATCAACTCCAGCATTTT. Protein sequence: CASSFGTAGNQLQHF.